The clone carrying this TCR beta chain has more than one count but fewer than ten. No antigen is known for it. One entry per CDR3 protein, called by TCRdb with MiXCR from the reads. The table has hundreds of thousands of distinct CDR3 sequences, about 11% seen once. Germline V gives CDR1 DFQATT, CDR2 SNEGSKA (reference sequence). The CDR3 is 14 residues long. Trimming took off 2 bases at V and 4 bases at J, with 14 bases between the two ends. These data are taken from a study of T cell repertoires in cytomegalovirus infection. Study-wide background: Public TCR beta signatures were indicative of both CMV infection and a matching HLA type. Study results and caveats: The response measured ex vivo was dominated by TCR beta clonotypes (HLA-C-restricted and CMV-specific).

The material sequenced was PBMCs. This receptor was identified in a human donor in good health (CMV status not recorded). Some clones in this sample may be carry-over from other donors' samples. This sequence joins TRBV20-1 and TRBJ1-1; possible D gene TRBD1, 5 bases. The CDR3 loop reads CSARTLGGTTEAFF. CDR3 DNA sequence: TGCAGTGCTAGAACCCTCGGGGGGACCACTGAAGCTTTCTTT.